The TCR beta chain described here comes from a study of blood T cell repertoires in COVID-19. Those enrolled, adults aged roughly 18 to 95 years, came from 25 or so US areas. Recovered status in Cohort 3 required two negative PCRs, clearance, or symptom resolution. This clone was observed a single time. This CDR3 has 16 amino acids. Germline loops: CDR1 SEHNR, CDR2 FQNEAQ (reference sequence). Between the trimmed V and J ends, which lost 1 base and 7 bases, there was a span of 20 bases. As handled by the study authors: Amplification of reference gene primers provided the estimated nucleated cell counts. Profiling relied on immunoSEQ multiplex PCR, and the TCRdb table lists in-frame clones only, not all of them. V, J and clone size were drawn from that table, and D and trimming were deduced from the DNA. The repertoire holds 150,000 to 200,000 clones, with around 73% as singletons.

The sequenced sample consisted of PBMCs or T cells enriched from blood (not recorded which). The TCR sequence derives from a woman aged 45-65 years who had recovered from COVID-19. The chain recombines TRBV7-9 with TRBJ2-7; possible D gene TRBD2, 7 bases. CDR3 amino acids: CASSLVRGAMHQEQYF. The DNA for the CDR3 is TGTGCCAGCAGCTTAGTACGGGGGGCGATGCACCAGGAGCAGTACTTC.